This TCR beta chain was obtained from a study of PD-1 and CTLA-4 blockade in melanoma. Profiled with immunoSEQ multiplex PCR; TCRdb holds only in-frame clones, not every one. The top ten hold 8% to 9.5% of the sample, which has 25,000 to 35,000 clones, 85% to 90% seen once. Sequenced here: CD8+ T cells from peripheral blood, sampled before anti-PD-1 treatment. This receptor was identified in a human donor with melanoma.

The CDR3: CASTGGFEAFF. CDR3 coding DNA: TGCGCCAGCACCGGAGGGTTTGAAGCTTTCTTT. V is TRBV5-1 and J is TRBJ1-1; D unclear. The CDR3 runs 11 residues. V was trimmed by 6 bases and J by 7 bases, leaving 10 bases between them. Germline V gene data show CDR1 as SGHRS and CDR2 as YFSETQ. Combining the CDR3 with reference TRBV5-1 and TRBJ1-1 gives the whole variable domain KAGVTQTPRYLIKTRGQQVTLSCSPISGHRSVSWYQQTPGQGLQFLFEYFSETQRNKGNFPGRFSGRQFSNSRSEMNVSTLELGDSALYLCASTGGFEAFFGQGTRLTVV.